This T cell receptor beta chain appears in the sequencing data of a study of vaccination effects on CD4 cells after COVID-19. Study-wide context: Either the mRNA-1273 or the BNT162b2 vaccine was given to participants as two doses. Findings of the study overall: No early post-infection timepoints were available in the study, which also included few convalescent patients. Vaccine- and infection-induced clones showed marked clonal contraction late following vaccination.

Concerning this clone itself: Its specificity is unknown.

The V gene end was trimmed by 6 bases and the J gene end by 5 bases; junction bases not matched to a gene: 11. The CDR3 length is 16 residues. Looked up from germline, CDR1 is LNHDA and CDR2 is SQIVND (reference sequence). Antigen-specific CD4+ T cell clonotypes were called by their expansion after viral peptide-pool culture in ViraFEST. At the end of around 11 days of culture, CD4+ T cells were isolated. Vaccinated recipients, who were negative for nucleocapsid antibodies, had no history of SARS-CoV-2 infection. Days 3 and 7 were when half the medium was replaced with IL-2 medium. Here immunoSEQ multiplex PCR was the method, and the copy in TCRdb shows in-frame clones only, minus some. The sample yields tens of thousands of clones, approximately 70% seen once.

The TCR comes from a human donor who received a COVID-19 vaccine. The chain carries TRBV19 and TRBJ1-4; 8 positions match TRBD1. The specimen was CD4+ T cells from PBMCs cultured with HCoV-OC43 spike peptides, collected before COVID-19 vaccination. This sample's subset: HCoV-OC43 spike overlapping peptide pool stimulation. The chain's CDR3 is CASRPRSDRENEKLFF. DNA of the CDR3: TGTGCCAGTAGGCCCCGGTCGGACAGGGAAAATGAAAAACTGTTTTTT.